Listed below are T cell receptor beta chains from one sample, sequenced in a study of beta chain features in type 1 diabetes. TCRdb keeps only in-frame clones here, not all; method: immunoSEQ multiplex PCR. Of hundreds of thousands of clones in the sample, more than 12% were seen once. Sequencing input: naive CD4+ T cells from blood. Every receptor here comes from a man between 18 and 35 years old with type 1 diabetes. CDR3s include the opening cysteine and the closing phenylalanine or tryptophan. The D gene is left open where the match is weak. Some rows mark clone size as missing; the rest say once, few, many or name a class of expanded clone.

D	V	J	size	CDR3	DNA
TRBD1	TRBV7-2	TRBJ1-1	few	CASSRDRTNTEAFF	TGTGCCAGCAGCCGGGACAGGACGAACACTGAAGCTTTCTTT
-	TRBV5-4	TRBJ1-2	-	CASDLAGNYGYTF	TGTGCCAGCGACTTGGCGGGGAACTATGGCTACACCTTC
TRBD2	TRBV5-1	TRBJ2-1	-	CASSLAASGNNEQFF	TGCGCCAGCAGCTTAGCGGCTAGCGGGAACAATGAGCAGTTCTTC
TRBD1	TRBV18	TRBJ1-4	-	CASSSRTGAGEKLFF	TGTGCCAGCTCATCTCGGACAGGGGCTGGTGAAAAACTGTTTTTT
-	TRBV10-3	TRBJ1-1	few	CAISGAGTEAFF	TGTGCCATCAGCGGGGCGGGCACTGAAGCTTTCTTT
-	TRBV27	TRBJ1-1	-	CASSPLSLRGAEAFF	TGTGCCAGCAGTCCCCTATCTCTGAGGGGCGCTGAAGCTTTCTTT
TRBD2	TRBV5-6	TRBJ2-7	-	CASSFGLGRGDEQYF	TGTGCCAGCAGCTTTGGACTAGGCCGGGGGGACGAGCAGTACTTC
TRBD1	TRBV7-3	TRBJ2-1	few	CASSLHDRGNEGEQFF	TGTGCCAGCAGCCTCCACGACAGGGGAAATGAGGGTGAGCAGTTCTTC
-	TRBV11-2	TRBJ2-1	-	CASSLELGERNEQFF	TGTGCCAGCAGCTTAGAGCTAGGGGAACGCAATGAGCAGTTCTTC
-	TRBV7-2	TRBJ1-3	-	CASSLAQGNTIYF	TGTGCCAGCAGCTTAGCGCAGGGCAACACCATATATTTT
-	TRBV7-9	TRBJ1-6	-	CASSVSTGSPLHF	TGTGCCAGCAGCGTCTCAACGGGATCACCCCTCCACTTT
TRBD1	TRBV4-1	TRBJ1-2	few	CASSLLPGQRNYGYTF	TGCGCCAGCAGCCTCCTTCCGGGACAGCGGAACTATGGCTACACCTTC
-	TRBV23-1	TRBJ2-5	-	CASSQSRAVQETQYF	TGCGCCAGCAGTCAATCTCGGGCAGTCCAAGAGACCCAGTACTTC
TRBD1	TRBV27	TRBJ1-5	-	CASSSRTGGRDQPQHF	TGTGCCAGCAGTTCCCGGACAGGGGGTAGGGATCAGCCCCAGCATTTT
-	TRBV5-1	TRBJ1-1	few	CASSSGHPNTEAFF	TGCGCCAGCAGCTCGGGACACCCAAACACTGAAGCTTTCTTT
TRBD2	TRBV5-4	TRBJ2-1	few	CASSLGLAGGPYNEQFF	TGTGCCAGCAGCTTGGGACTAGCGGGGGGTCCCTACAATGAGCAGTTCTTC
-	TRBV20-1	TRBJ2-7	few	CRGYEQYF	TGCAGGGGGTACGAGCAGTACTTC
-	TRBV11-3	TRBJ2-1	-	CASSLANEYNEQFF	TGTGCCAGCAGCTTAGCCAACGAGTACAATGAGCAGTTCTTC
-	TRBV7-9	TRBJ2-1	-	CASSPLRKFGLSNEQFF	TGTGCCAGCAGCCCCCTCCGAAAGTTTGGGTTAAGCAATGAGCAGTTCTTC
TRBD2	TRBV18	TRBJ2-7	few	CASSPGTNDEQYF	TGTGCCAGCTCACCAGGGACTAACGACGAGCAGTACTTC
-	TRBV7-9	TRBJ1-6	-	CASSLNSPLHF	TGTGCCAGCAGCCTCAATTCACCCCTCCACTTT
-	TRBV6-1	TRBJ1-5	few	CASSEYPVPGKGQPQHF	TGTGCCAGCAGTGAGTACCCCGTCCCGGGAAAGGGTCAGCCCCAGCATTTT
TRBD2	TRBV7-7	TRBJ2-1	-	CASSPLADEQFF	TGTGCTAGCAGTCCACTAGCGGATGAGCAGTTCTTC
TRBD1	TRBV5-8	TRBJ1-2	few	CASSLGWTGATNYGYTF	TGTGCCAGCAGCTTGGGGTGGACAGGGGCTACTAACTATGGCTACACCTTC
-	TRBV28	TRBJ1-4	few	CASSGLDATNEKLFF	TGTGCCAGCAGTGGGCTAGATGCAACTAATGAAAAACTGTTTTTT
-	TRBV29-1	TRBJ2-7	few	CSFRDGFYEQYF	TGCAGCTTCCGGGACGGATTCTACGAGCAGTACTTC
-	TRBV9	TRBJ2-3	few	CASSIRSGDTDTQYF	TGTGCCAGCAGCATAAGATCGGGGGATACAGATACGCAGTATTTT
-	TRBV7-2	TRBJ2-7	few	CASSLEAIYEQYF	TGTGCCAGCAGCCTCGAGGCCATCTACGAGCAGTACTTC
-	TRBV5-1	TRBJ2-5	few	CASMEGRETQYF	TGCGCCAGCATGGAGGGTAGGGAGACCCAGTACTTC
-	TRBV5-1	TRBJ2-1	-	CASSLDGGQYNEQFF	TGCGCCAGCAGCTTGGACGGGGGCCAATACAATGAGCAGTTCTTC
-	TRBV19	TRBJ1-1	-	CASSISGNTEAFF	TGTGCCAGTAGTATCAGCGGGAACACTGAAGCTTTCTTT
-	TRBV29-1	TRBJ1-2	-	CSVGDWNYGYTF	TGCAGCGTTGGGGACTGGAACTATGGCTACACCTTC
-	TRBV7-9	TRBJ1-1	few	CASSAFGGADTEAFF	TGTGCCAGCAGCGCCTTTGGGGGTGCGGACACTGAAGCTTTCTTT
TRBD2	TRBV5-4	TRBJ2-3	-	CASSFLAGGSTDTQYF	TGTGCCAGCAGCTTCCTAGCGGGAGGGAGCACAGATACGCAGTATTTT
-	TRBV27	TRBJ1-1	few	CASSPSRGLEAFF	TGTGCCAGCAGTCCTTCGCGGGGCCTAGAAGCTTTCTTT
-	TRBV5-4	TRBJ1-2	-	CASSSTGPYGYTF	TGTGCCAGCAGCTCAACAGGGCCCTATGGCTACACCTTC
TRBD1	TRBV6-1	TRBJ2-3	-	CASSEALLLPTGFLGTQYF	TGTGCCAGCAGTGAAGCGCTTTTGCTCCCGACAGGGTTCTTAGGTACGCAGTATTTT
-	TRBV18	TRBJ2-1	-	CASSETVSSYNEQFF	TGTGCCAGCTCAGAGACAGTGAGCTCCTACAATGAGCAGTTCTTC
-	TRBV6-5	TRBJ1-5	-	CASSYSRGGNQPQHF	TGTGCCAGCAGTTACTCGAGAGGGGGCAATCAGCCCCAGCATTTT
-	TRBV29-1	TRBJ2-5	few	CSGHKGEETQYF	TGCAGCGGCCATAAGGGAGAAGAGACCCAGTACTTC
TRBD1	TRBV9	TRBJ2-2	few	CASSVGETGFTGELFF	TGTGCCAGCAGCGTAGGTGAGACAGGGTTCACCGGGGAGCTGTTTTTT
-	TRBV5-1	TRBJ2-3	few	CASSFRTSTDTQYF	TGCGCCAGCAGCTTTCGGACTAGCACAGATACGCAGTATTTT
TRBD1	TRBV27	TRBJ2-1	-	CASSQTGALNEQFF	TGTGCCAGCAGTCAAACAGGGGCTCTTAATGAGCAGTTCTTC
TRBD1	TRBV6-5	TRBJ2-5	-	CASSYSNRGNYETQYF	TGTGCCAGCAGTTACTCGAACAGGGGTAATTACGAGACCCAGTACTTC
-	TRBV5-6	TRBJ2-3	-	CASSLAPVSTDTQYF	TGTGCCAGCAGCTTGGCCCCCGTGAGCACAGATACGCAGTATTTT
-	TRBV30	TRBJ1-6	-	CAWRTAGNSPLHF	TGTGCCTGGAGGACGGCAGGGAATTCACCCCTCCACTTT
-	TRBV25-1	TRBJ1-5	-	CASSSTSNQPQHF	TGTGCCAGCAGTTCCACCAGCAATCAGCCCCAGCATTTT
-	TRBV20-1	TRBJ2-3	-	CSAPDTQYF	TGCAGTGCCCCGGATACGCAGTATTTT
TRBD2	TRBV2	TRBJ2-1	few	CASTETSVVNEQFF	TGTGCCAGTACAGAGACTAGCGTGGTAAATGAGCAGTTCTTC
-	TRBV11-2	TRBJ2-1	-	CASSLGGTRFF	TGTGCCAGCAGCTTGGGAGGCACTAGGTTCTTC
TRBD2	TRBV2	TRBJ2-1	-	CASRVSGSVEQFF	TGTGCCAGCAGGGTGAGCGGGAGTGTTGAGCAGTTCTTC
TRBD1	TRBV2	TRBJ1-5	-	CASRQALQGARNQPQHF	TGTGCCAGCAGACAGGCCCTACAGGGGGCGAGAAATCAGCCCCAGCATTTT
-	TRBV2	TRBJ2-3	-	CASNQMGVTDTQYF	TGTGCCAGCAATCAGATGGGTGTCACAGATACGCAGTATTTT
-	TRBV18	TRBJ2-1	-	CASSPRDATSSYNEQFF	TGTGCCAGCTCACCACGCGACGCCACAAGCTCCTACAATGAGCAGTTCTTC
-	TRBV25-1	TRBJ1-6	-	CASSARTAPNSPLHF	TGTGCCAGCAGTGCCCGGACAGCCCCTAATTCACCCCTCCACTTT